This entry concerns a single T cell receptor beta chain. Its target is unknown. The read comes to an end 3 residues before the CDR3 does, leaving the germline J gene to fill in the end. J gave up 3 bases and V 1 base, and 13 bases lay outside the gene matches. The CDR3 loop spans 19 amino acids. Looked up from germline, CDR1 is LGHNT and CDR2 is FRNRAP. Produced via immunoSEQ multiplex PCR; TCRdb's table is partial and in-frame only. Its table lists some 20,000 clones. This entry is derived from a study of T cells in women clearing cervical HPV infection. Study as a whole: Donors had HPV16-related CIN3 or worse; 2 had invasive cancer.

Whole-study results and caveats: CIN3+ cases had significantly higher TCR repertoire richness than controls, but evenness did not differ. TRBV6-7 abundance was lower in cases than controls (roughly 0.11% versus 0.16%).

The rearrangement uses TRBV12-5 and TRBJ1-5, with 9 nucleotides matching TRBD1. The origin of this receptor is a woman aged 18-70 years with a cervical HPV16 infection that either progressed to CIN3+ or cleared (not recorded which). The sequenced sample was blood buffy coat. The sequenced CDR3 bases are TGTGCTAGTGGTTTGGGACCCTGGACAGGGGACTGGGCCAATCAGCCC. Translated: CASGLGPWTGDWANQP. The full CDR3 sequence reads CASGLGPWTGDWANQPQHF.